This TCR beta chain derives from a study of blood T cell repertoires in COVID-19. Study information: Sites across the United States, Italy and Spain contributed samples from acute and convalescent COVID-19. The analysed material was cDNA or gDNA that came from T cells, B-cell-depleted T cells, or PBMCs.

Authors' data handling: Amplification of reference gene primers provided the estimated nucleated cell counts. Method: immunoSEQ multiplex PCR; TCRdb's copy keeps in-frame clones and lacks some. V and J calls and clone size are as listed in that table; D and trimming were resolved from the DNA. The data show some 41,000 clones, about 88% seen once. The CDR3 covers 15 residues. Unmatched junction bases numbered 6, after V lost 5 bases and J lost 2 bases. Per the germline V gene, CDR1 is SGHAT and CDR2 is FQDESV (reference sequence). The source is an older man with active COVID-19. The sample comprised peripheral blood. The chain recombines TRBV11-1 with TRBJ1-5; 7 nucleotides agree with TRBD1. CDR3 protein: CASSLTGVGNQPQHF. Written as DNA, the CDR3 is TGTGCCAGCAGCCTCACAGGGGTTGGCAATCAGCCCCAGCATTTT.